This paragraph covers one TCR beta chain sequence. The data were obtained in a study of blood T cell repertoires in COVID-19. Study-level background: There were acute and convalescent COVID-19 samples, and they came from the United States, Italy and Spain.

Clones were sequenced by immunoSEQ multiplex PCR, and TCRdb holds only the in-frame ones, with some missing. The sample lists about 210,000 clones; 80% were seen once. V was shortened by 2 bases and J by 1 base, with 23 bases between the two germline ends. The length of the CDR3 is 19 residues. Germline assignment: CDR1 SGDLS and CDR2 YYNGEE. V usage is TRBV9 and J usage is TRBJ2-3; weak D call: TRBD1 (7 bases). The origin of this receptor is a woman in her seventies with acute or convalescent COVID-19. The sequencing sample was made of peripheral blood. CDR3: CASSVEGARASGGTDTQYF. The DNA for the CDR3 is TGTGCCAGCAGCGTGGAGGGGGCGCGGGCTAGTGGAGGCACAGATACGCAGTATTTT.